This T cell receptor beta chain comes out of a study of OX40 agonist ivuxolimab in advanced cancers. The wider study: The patients received agonistic anti-OX40 (CD134) antibody ivuxolimab.

Comment on this clone: No antigen is known for it.

Here immunoSEQ multiplex PCR was the method, and the copy in TCRdb shows in-frame clones only, minus some. The sample includes around 35,000 clones, approximately 90% seen only once; the top ten take 2% to 2.5%. V was shortened by 3 bases and J by 3 bases, with 12 bases between the two germline ends. The CDR3 has 14 residues. Per germline, CDR1 MNHGY and CDR2 SVAAGI. General study findings and limits: Antigen specificity of clonally expanded peripheral T cells was not established.

The sample here was CD4+ or CD8+ T cells sorted from blood, taken in a trial of the OX40 agonist ivuxolimab. This clonotype was sampled from an adult with an advanced solid tumor such as melanoma, head and neck, liver or kidney cancer. The chain combines TRBV6-9 with TRBJ2-7; no clear D. The CDR3 sequence: CASSYKVSHYEQYF. For the CDR3, the DNA is TGTGCCAGCAGTTACAAGGTCTCACACTACGAGCAGTACTTC.